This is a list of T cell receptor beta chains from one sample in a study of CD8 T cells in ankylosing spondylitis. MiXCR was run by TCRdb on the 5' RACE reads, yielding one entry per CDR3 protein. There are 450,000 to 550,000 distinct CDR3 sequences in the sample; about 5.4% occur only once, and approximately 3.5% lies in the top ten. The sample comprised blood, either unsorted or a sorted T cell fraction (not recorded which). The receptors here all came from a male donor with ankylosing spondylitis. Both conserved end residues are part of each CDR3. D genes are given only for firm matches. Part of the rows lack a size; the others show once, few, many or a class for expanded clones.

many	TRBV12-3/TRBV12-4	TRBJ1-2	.	CASKISGGSLSHGYTF
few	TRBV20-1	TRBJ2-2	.	CSAGLATNTGELFF
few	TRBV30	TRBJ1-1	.	CAWSRVNTEAFF
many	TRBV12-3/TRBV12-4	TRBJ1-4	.	CASNRDAGKLFF
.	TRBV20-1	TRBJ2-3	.	CSARDPAGRPGADTQYF
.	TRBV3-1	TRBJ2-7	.	CASSQERGADEQYF
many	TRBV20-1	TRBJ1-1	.	CSARGVRGNTEAFF
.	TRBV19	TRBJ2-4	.	CASSIENIQYF
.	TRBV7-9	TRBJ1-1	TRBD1	CASSRDRGLNTEAFF
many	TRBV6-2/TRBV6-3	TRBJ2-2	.	CASSYNGLAARTGELFF
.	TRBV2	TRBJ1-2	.	CASSDRGFSGYTF
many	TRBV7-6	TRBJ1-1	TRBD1	CASSLAPNKKTGWNTEAFF
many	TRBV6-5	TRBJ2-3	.	CASSFQLRTDTQYF
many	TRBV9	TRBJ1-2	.	CASSEQGYGYTF
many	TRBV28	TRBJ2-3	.	CASSWGRSGDTQYF
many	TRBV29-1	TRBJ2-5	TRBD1	CSVAQGAGETQYF
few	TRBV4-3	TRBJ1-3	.	CASSQDGRASRGNTIYF
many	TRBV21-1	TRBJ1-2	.	CASSSLGPSDYGYTF
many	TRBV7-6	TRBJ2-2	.	CASSLVYGELFF
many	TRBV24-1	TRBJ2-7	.	CATSDRDTLYEQYF
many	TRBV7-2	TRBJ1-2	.	CASSLGGPSVYGYTF
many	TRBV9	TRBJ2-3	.	CASSVDADTQYF
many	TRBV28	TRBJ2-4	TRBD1	CASSRGQGLTKNIQYF
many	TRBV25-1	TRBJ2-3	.	CASSEYGSFSTDTQYF
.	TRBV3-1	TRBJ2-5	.	CASSQGWGETQYF
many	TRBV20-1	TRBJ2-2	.	CSASLSETDTGELFF
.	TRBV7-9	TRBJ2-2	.	CASSLLRFGELFF
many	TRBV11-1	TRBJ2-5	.	CASSLAFNRPETQYF
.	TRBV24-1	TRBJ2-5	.	CATSDNRDAETQYF
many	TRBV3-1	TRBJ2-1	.	CASSPTRSSYNEQFF
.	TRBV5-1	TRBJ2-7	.	CASSPAGTLGEQYF
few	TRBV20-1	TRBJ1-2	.	CSASSPSLQGISYGYTF
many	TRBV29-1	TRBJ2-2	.	CSVSRTDPTGELFF
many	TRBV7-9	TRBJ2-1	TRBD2	CASSLTDSGSREQFF
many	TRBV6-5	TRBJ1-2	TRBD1	CASSWTGQGDYGYTF
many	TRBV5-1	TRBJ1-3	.	CASSFPGAGNTIYF
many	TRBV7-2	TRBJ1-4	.	CASSFHGLIGKLFF
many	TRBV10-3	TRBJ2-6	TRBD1	CAIRTARGQSSGANVLTF
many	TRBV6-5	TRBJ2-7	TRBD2	CASTRGVQQYF
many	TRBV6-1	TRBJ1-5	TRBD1	CASREPGGSQPQHF
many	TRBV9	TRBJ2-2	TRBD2	CASSATSATGELFF
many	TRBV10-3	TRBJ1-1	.	CAINPTGGSVTEAFF
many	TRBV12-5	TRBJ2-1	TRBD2	CASGEDRLAGGDNEQFF
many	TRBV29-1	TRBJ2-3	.	CSGSWNTQYF
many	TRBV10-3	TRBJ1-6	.	CAISSQGNWSPLHF
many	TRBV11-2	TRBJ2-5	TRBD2	CASSPTSDKTQYF
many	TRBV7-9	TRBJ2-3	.	CAAGPGSGRSTDTQYF
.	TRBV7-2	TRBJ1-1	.	CASSRATGNTEAFF
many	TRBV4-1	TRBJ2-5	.	CASSQGSTLQETQYF
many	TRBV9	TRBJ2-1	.	CASSVGTGGGEQFF
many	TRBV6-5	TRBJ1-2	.	CASSYRRDGGYTF
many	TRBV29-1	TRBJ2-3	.	CSVAPTDTQYF
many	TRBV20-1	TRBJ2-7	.	CSANGHVSYEQYF
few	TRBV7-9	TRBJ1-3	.	CASSLAFGSGNTIYF
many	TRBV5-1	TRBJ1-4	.	CASSLGHREKLFF